One sample yielded the 13 T cell receptor beta chains listed below, sequenced in a study of T-cell memory formation after mild COVID-19. TCRdb reprocessed the 5' RACE reads via MiXCR and lists one record per CDR3 protein. The sample consists of 15,000 or so distinct CDR3 sequences, approximately 23% of them appearing once. Sequenced input: PBMCs or a T cell subset sorted from them (not recorded which). These receptors originate from a man aged 18 to 30 who had mild COVID-19 (a few samples of this study predate the infection). Cell type and time point are not known.

This clonotype appeared many times. The J gene is TRBJ2-7, the V gene TRBV7-9; TRBD1 aligns across 7 bases. The CDR3 covers 15 residues. With 5 bases clipped from V and 2 bases from J, the junction kept 9 bases outside the gene matches. CDR1 and CDR2 from the germline V gene are SEHNR and FQNEAQ (reference sequence). This CDR3 is CASSALDRDTYEQYF. CDR3 in DNA: TGTGCCAGCAGCGCACTCGACAGGGACACCTACGAGCAGTACTTC.

This clonotype was seen repeatedly, ten times or more. The J gene is TRBJ2-3, the V gene TRBV5-1, with 11 positions matching TRBD2. Looked up from germline, CDR1 is SGHRS and CDR2 is YFSETQ. V shed 0 bases and J 2 bases; nucleotides not matched to a gene: 5. The CDR3 is 17 residues long. CDR3 in DNA: TGCGCCAGCAGCTTGGCGACTAGCGGGGAGGACACAGATACGCAGTATTTT. It encodes CASSLATSGEDTDTQYF.

This clonotype has a count of ten or more. The chain is built from TRBV15 and TRBJ2-1; no reliable D call. Germline-derived CDR1 and CDR2 are LNHNV and YYDKDF (reference sequence). The CDR3 contains 15 residues. Trimming shortened V by 5 bases and J by 7 bases, and 18 bases separated the two germline ends. The CDR3 loop is CATSPDVGMGNEQFF. CDR3 nucleotides: TGTGCCACCAGCCCCGACGTGGGCATGGGGAATGAGCAGTTCTTC. Looking up the rest from reference TRBV15 and TRBJ2-1 gives the full variable domain: DAMVIQNPRYQVTQFGKPVTLSCSQTLNHNVMYWYQQKSSQAPKLLFHYYDKDFNNEADTPDNFQSRRPNTSFCFLDIRSPGLGDTAMYLCATSPDVGMGNEQFFGPGTRLTVL.

The chain links TRBV27 to TRBJ1-5, with TRBD1 as a possible D gene (5 bases). V was cut by 5 bases and J by 1 base, with 12 bases left in between. This CDR3 spans 15 amino acids. Per germline, CDR1 MNHEY and CDR2 SMNVEV (reference sequence). CDR3: CASSQGRLSNQPQHF. The CDR3, as DNA: TGTGCCAGCAGTCAGGGTCGGTTGAGCAATCAGCCCCAGCATTTT.

This clonotype was observed many times. The chain links TRBV9 to TRBJ2-6; D might be TRBD2 (5 bases). The CDR3 covers 17 residues. CDR1 is SGDLS and CDR2 is YYNGEE in the germline V gene. V was trimmed by 7 bases and J by 4 bases, leaving 21 bases between them. CDR3 residues: CASATTRTTLGANVLTF. The CDR3, as DNA: TGTGCCAGCGCCACCACTAGAACGACTCTGGGGGCCAACGTCCTGACTTTC.

This clonotype came up many times. This chain links TRBV12-5 with TRBJ2-1; D unresolved. With 4 bases removed from V and 6 bases from J, the gap between germline ends came to 4 bases. The germline V gene encodes CDR1 LGHNT and CDR2 FRNRAP. The CDR3 runs to 11 residues. The CDR3 reads CASGSGNEQFF. The CDR3 region has the DNA TGTGCTAGTGGTTCCGGCAATGAGCAGTTCTTC.

The chain has TRBV4-2 and TRBJ1-2; D may be TRBD1 (6 bases). This CDR3 has 15 amino acids. Germline CDR1 is LGHNA and CDR2 is YNFKEQ. The V and J ends lost 3 bases and 4 bases respectively, with 15 bases between them. The chain's CDR3 is CASSHLGGGGYGYTF. The CDR3 DNA sequence: TGTGCCAGCAGCCACCTAGGGGGGGGTGGCTATGGCTACACCTTC.

This clonotype occurred many times. The CDR3 reads CASRTGRGEKLFF. CDR3 sequence (DNA): TGTGCCAGCCGAACAGGGAGGGGAGAAAAACTGTTTTTT. The genes are TRBV6-5 and TRBJ1-4; TRBD1 is a possible D gene (6 bases). Trimming cost V 8 bases and J 8 bases, with 15 bases left between them. From germline, CDR1 is MNHEY and CDR2 SVGAGI. This CDR3 is built from 13 residues.

The chain uses TRBV7-2 and TRBJ1-6, with no clear D. The CDR3 has 15 amino acids. The germline CDR1 and CDR2 sequences are SGHTA and FQGNSA. V was cut by 1 base and J by 8 bases, with 12 bases left in between. In DNA form, the CDR3 reads TGTGCCAGCAGCTTAGTAGGGTACTCCCATTCACCCCTCCACTTT. The encoded protein is CASSLVGYSHSPLHF.

The rearrangement uses TRBV7-9 and TRBJ2-7; TRBD1 matches at 7 bases. Germline assignment: CDR1 SEHNR and CDR2 FQNEAQ (reference sequence). This CDR3 has 15 amino acids. Trimming took 1 base from V and 3 from J; bases not matched to a gene: 6. The CDR3: CASSLEWDSFYEQYF. The CDR3 DNA reads TGTGCCAGCAGCTTAGAGTGGGACAGTTTCTACGAGCAGTACTTC.

This clonotype was seen ten or more times. The rearrangement joins TRBV7-2 to TRBJ2-7; 10 bases line up with TRBD1. V shed 6 bases, J shed 6 bases, and the junction held 8 bases outside the gene matches. CDR1 is SGHTA and CDR2 is FQGNSA in the germline V gene. The CDR3 totals 14 residues. The CDR3 DNA reads as TGTGCCAGCAGTTCCGGGACAGGGGCGAGCGAGCAGTACTTC. Translated, it gives CASSSGTGASEQYF. Full variable domain (rest looked up from reference TRBV7-2 and TRBJ2-7): GAGVSQSPSNKVTEKGKDVELRCDPISGHTALYWYRQSLGQGLEFLIYFQGNSAPDKSGLPSDRFSAERTGGSVSTLTIQRTQQEDSAVYLCASSSGTGASEQYFGPGTRLTVT.

This clonotype was detected ten times or more. The gene calls are TRBV27 and TRBJ1-6; D gene uncertain. Germline CDR1 and CDR2: MNHEY and SMNVEV (reference sequence). The CDR3 runs 11 residues. Trimming pared 6 bases from V and 10 bases from J, leaving 7 bases between. Written as DNA, the CDR3 is TGTGCCAGCAGCGGTGGGTCACCCCTCCACTTT. Protein product: CASSGGSPLHF.

This chain uses TRBV7-9 with TRBJ1-2, with D unresolved. Trimming took 7 bases from V and 13 from J, leaving 7 bases between them. CDR1 and CDR2 (germline): SEHNR, FQNEAQ (reference sequence). The CDR3 runs 8 residues. The CDR3 reads CASTTTTF. The CDR3 DNA sequence: TGTGCCAGCACCACCACCACCTTC.